A selection of T cell receptor beta chains follows, all from one sample in a study of CD8 T cells in Susac syndrome. TCRdb itself ran the immunoSEQ multiplex PCR reads through MiXCR, one entry per CDR3 protein. The sample yields some 150,000 distinct CDR3 sequences, roughly 94% seen once. The sequenced material came from CD4+ T cells from PBMCs. The receptors originated from a human donor in good health. Both conserved end residues are part of each CDR3. A D gene is named only where the DNA matches it firmly. Not all rows give a size; the values are once, few, many and, for expanded clones, a class.

-	TRBV5-1	-	TRBJ2-7	TGCGCCAGCAGTGCTGGGGGGAGCAGCGAGCAGTACTTC	CASSAGGSSEQYF
-	TRBV6-5	-	TRBJ1-5	TGTGCCAGCAGTTACACGGGCAGGAAAAATCAGCCCCAGCATTTT	CASSYTGRKNQPQHF
-	TRBV27	-	TRBJ1-2	TGTGCCAGCGGGCCCTACGGGAGAGGCTATGGCTACACCTTC	CASGPYGRGYGYTF
-	TRBV6-6	TRBD2	TRBJ2-7	TGTGCCAGCACTCTAGCGGGAGGGTGGGAAGAGCAGTACTTC	CASTLAGGWEEQYF
-	TRBV30	-	TRBJ2-7	TGTGCCTGGAGTACCCAGTACGAGCAGTACTTC	CAWSTQYEQYF
once	TRBV29-1	TRBD2	TRBJ2-7	TGCAGCGTGGGGGGGACCTTAAGCTCCTACGAGCAGTACTTC	CSVGGTLSSYEQYF
-	TRBV20-1	-	TRBJ1-2	TGCAGTGCCCCCCCCGCCTTACTTAACTATGGCTACACCTTC	CSAPPALLNYGYTF
-	TRBV6-2/TRBV6-3	TRBD2	TRBJ2-2	TGTGCCAGCAGGGGGGGGACTAGCGGGAGTATGGACACCGGGGAGCTGTTTTTT	CASRGGTSGSMDTGELFF
-	TRBV10-2	TRBD2	TRBJ2-2	TGCGCCAACCTCCGGGTTAGCGGGACTATTACCGGGGAGCTGTTTTTT	CANLRVSGTITGELFF
-	TRBV5-1	-	TRBJ2-1	TGCGCCAGCAGCTTAGGGGGAGGCTACAATGAGCAGTTCTTC	CASSLGGGYNEQFF
-	TRBV4-1	TRBD2	TRBJ2-7	TGCGCCAGCAGCCAAGGCCGGGGGGGGAGGGCCGGGTACGAGCAGTACTTC	CASSQGRGGRAGYEQYF
-	TRBV18	-	TRBJ2-2	TGTGCCAGCTCACCTTACAAGAACACCGGGGAGCTGTTTTTT	CASSPYKNTGELFF
-	TRBV12-3/TRBV12-4	-	TRBJ1-2	TGTGCCAGCAGTTTCGGGCTAGGGGCCGTCAACTATGGCTACACCTTC	CASSFGLGAVNYGYTF
-	TRBV11-2	-	TRBJ1-2	TGTGCCAGCAGCTTGGAGGGACACGCTAACTATGGCTACACCTTC	CASSLEGHANYGYTF
-	TRBV5-1	TRBD2	TRBJ2-7	TGCGCCAGCAGCTTTTGGCTAGCGGGAGGCGTTGTCAACGAGCAGTACTTC	CASSFWLAGGVVNEQYF
once	TRBV7-2	-	TRBJ1-1	TGTGCCAGCAGCTTATCGTCCGACAGCTACACTGAAGCTTTCTTT	CASSLSSDSYTEAFF
-	TRBV5-4	-	TRBJ1-2	TGTGCCAGCAGCTTGACACCGTATGGCTACACCTTC	CASSLTPYGYTF
-	TRBV7-9	-	TRBJ2-7	TGTGCCAGCAGCTTAGGCTTCGGCGATAGCTCCTACGAGCAGTACTTC	CASSLGFGDSSYEQYF
-	TRBV12-3/TRBV12-4	-	TRBJ2-3	TGTGCCAGCAGCCCGGGACTCCGCACAGATACGCAGTATTTT	CASSPGLRTDTQYF
-	TRBV6-1	-	TRBJ2-4	TGTGCCAGCATCAACCCTGGTCCGGGGTTGGAACGGTACTTC	CASINPGPGLERYF
-	TRBV20-1	TRBD2	TRBJ2-3	TGCAGTGCTGCCCCAGCGGGAGGGGTCACGAATACGCAGTATTTT	CSAAPAGGVTNTQYF